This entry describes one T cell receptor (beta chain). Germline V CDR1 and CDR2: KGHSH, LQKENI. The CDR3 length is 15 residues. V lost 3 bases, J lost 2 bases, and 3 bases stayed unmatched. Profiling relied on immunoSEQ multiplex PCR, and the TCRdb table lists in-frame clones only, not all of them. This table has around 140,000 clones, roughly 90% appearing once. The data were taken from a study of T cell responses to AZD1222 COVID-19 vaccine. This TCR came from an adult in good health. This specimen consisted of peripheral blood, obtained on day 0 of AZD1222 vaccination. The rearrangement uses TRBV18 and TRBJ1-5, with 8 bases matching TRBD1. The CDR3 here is CASSPQGAGNQPQHF. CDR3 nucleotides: TGTGCCAGCTCACCTCAGGGGGCTGGCAATCAGCCCCAGCATTTT.